This TCR beta chain derives from a study of T-cell reconstitution after alpha-beta-depleted transplantation in children. Molecular barcoding with unique molecular identifiers was used for the TCRbeta library. TCRdb reprocessed the PCR reads via MiXCR and lists one record per CDR3 protein. The repertoire consists of about 980,000 distinct CDR3 sequences, with 25% to 30% occurring once and the leading ten covering roughly 31%. Study-level points and caveats: The origin of alpha-beta T cells about two months after transplant was reportedly several hundred expanded graft clones.

V was pared by 1 base and J by 2 bases, with 9 bases between. The CDR3 totals 14 residues. With regard to this clonotype: The antigen remains undetermined.

The rearrangement uses TRBV12-3 or TRBV12-4 and TRBJ2-7; D unresolved. This clonotype was obtained from a boy under two years old who had a stem cell transplant for SCID, so the T cells may come from the graft donor. The sequencing here drew on PBMCs, mostly from graft donor cells, taken 360 days after TCRalphabeta/CD19-depleted stem cell transplant. The CDR3 reads CASSLGPPTYEQYF. The DNA of the CDR3 is TGTGCCAGCAGTTTAGGACCCCCAACCTACGAGCAGTACTTC.